This TCR beta chain was documented in a study of T cell responses to AZD1222 COVID-19 vaccine. Background on the study: Second doses that came at about 4 or about 12 weeks were put together.

Study observations and caveats: Reportedly, nearly half the spike-specific TCRs target unmutated variant regions. Across spike, vaccine-associated CD4 TCRs were found, dominant at 160-218 and 743-854.

Data came from immunoSEQ multiplex PCR; TCRdb stores just in-frame clones and leaves some out. The repertoire includes about 150,000 clones, roughly 92% of them detected once, and 1.1% to 1.5% sits in the top ten. Trimming left V 6 bases short and J 0 bases short, with 8 bases between. This CDR3 has 14 amino acids. Germline V gives CDR1 SNHLY, CDR2 FYNNEI. On this clone itself: Its antigen is unidentified.

The sequence was collected from an adult in good health. Sequences were derived from peripheral blood, sampled on day 0 of AZD1222 vaccination. The chain employs TRBV2 and TRBJ2-2; D gene ambiguous. DNA for the CDR3: TGTGCCAGCAGGGCAGCCGCGAACACCGGGGAGCTGTTTTTT. Protein product: CASRAAANTGELFF.